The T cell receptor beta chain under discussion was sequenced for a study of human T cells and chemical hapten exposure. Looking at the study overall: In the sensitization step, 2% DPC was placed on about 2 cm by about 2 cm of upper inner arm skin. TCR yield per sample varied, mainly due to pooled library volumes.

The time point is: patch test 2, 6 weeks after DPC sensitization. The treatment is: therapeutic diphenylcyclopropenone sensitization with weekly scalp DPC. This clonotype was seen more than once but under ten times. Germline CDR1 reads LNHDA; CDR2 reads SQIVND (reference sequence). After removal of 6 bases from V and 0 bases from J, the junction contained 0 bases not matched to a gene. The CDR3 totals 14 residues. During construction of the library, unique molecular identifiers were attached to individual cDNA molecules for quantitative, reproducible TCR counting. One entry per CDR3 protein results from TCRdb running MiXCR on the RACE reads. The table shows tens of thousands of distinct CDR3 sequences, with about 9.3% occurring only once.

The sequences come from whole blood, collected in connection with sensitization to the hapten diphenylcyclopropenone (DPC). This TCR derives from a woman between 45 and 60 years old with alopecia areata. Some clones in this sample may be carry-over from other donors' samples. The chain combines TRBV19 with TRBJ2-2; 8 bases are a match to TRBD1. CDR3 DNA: TGTGCCAGTAGGGGACAGGCGAACACCGGGGAGCTGTTTTTT. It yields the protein CASRGQANTGELFF.